This TCR beta chain derives from a study of T cell repertoires in cytomegalovirus infection (dated 2019 in TCRdb). Looking at the study overall: Peptide stimulations targeted recently identified HLA-C-restricted CMV epitopes, whose presentation resists viral immunomodulation, together with well-studied HLA-B-restricted epitopes. Donor HLA type was relevant to the analysis, as public TCR beta signatures indicated carriage of CMV infection together with the matching HLA type. Overall results and qualifications from the work: In both this cohort and an independent cohort of 350 to 400 donors, the cumulative frequency of public TCR beta family members distinguished carriers of CMV infection plus the relevant HLA type. The ex vivo response was dominated by HLA-C-restricted CMV-specific TCR beta clonotypes, and the single most frequent clonotype in two of eight donors was supplied by these HLA-C-restricted clonotypes.

The CDR3 numbers 17 residues from cysteine through phenylalanine. Of the read, only the CDR3 DNA is kept; its 51 bases are in frame from base 1. V loses 4 bases, J loses 5 bases, and the germline ends lie 23 bases apart. In the germline V gene, CDR1 corresponds to SGHVT and CDR2 to SQSDAQ. With regard to this clonotype: The antigen it recognizes is unknown. Per-nucleotide qualities are absent, and no much larger clonotype sits a single base away.

The intended sense of this specimen's treatment or condition label: in vitro stimulation with specific CMV peptide epitopes to enrich CMV-specific T cells. The sample was run on an Illumina HiSeq 1500. Clones were called with MiXCR by TCRdb after fastp trimmed the public reads at Q25, and only in-frame beta chains were retained. Duplicate CDR3 protein sequences are folded into a single record with the most common DNA and genes. The sample profile shows some 920,000 distinct CDR3 sequences; about 33% of them were found once. The ten largest clones represent around an eighth of the sample. This sequence originates from a human donor in good health (CMV status not recorded). Some clones in this sample may be carry-over from other donors' samples. The sample was cultured CD8+ T cells from PBMCs, taken from culture after CMV antigen stimulation. The chain is encoded by TRBV7-4 joined to TRBJ2-5; the D segment could be TRBD2, given 7 matching bases. Here is the DNA: TGTGCCAGCAGCTCTCTAGGGGGGGGGCCTGATCTGGAGACCCAGTACTTC. Its protein reads: CASSSLGGGPDLETQYF.